This TCR beta chain was retrieved from a study of shared clonotypes between healthy human individuals. Study results and limitations: Enrolling few donors narrowed the genetic and exposure-history diversity that was represented. About 5% of naive CD4 clonotypes were shared across a few donors.

Several immunoSEQ plates held equal portions of the genomic DNA taken from each subset. Clones were read by immunoSEQ multiplex PCR, and TCRdb kept only the in-frame ones, dropping some. The table has around 980,000 clones, about 80% seen once. Germline CDR1 is DFQATT and CDR2 is SNEGSKA (reference sequence). V gave up 2 bases and J gave up 6 bases, with 6 bases separating them. The CDR3 is 11 residues long. Concerning this clone itself: Its antigen is as yet unknown.

Among the donors, all were Caucasian adults who lived in Nashville, Tennessee. The chain joins TRBV20-1 to TRBJ2-3; D is ambiguous. This sequence originates from a man younger than 35 in good health. Some clones in this sample may be carry-over from other donors' samples. The specimen was memory CD4+ T cells from PBMCs. Noted subset: CD45RA-negative fraction. The DNA of the CDR3 is TGCAGTGCTAGATTCGCTGATACGCAGTATTTT. Its protein is CSARFADTQYF.